This entry describes one T cell receptor (beta chain). The trim removed 5 bases at V and 3 bases at J, leaving 4 bases unmatched. Germline CDR1 is MNHEY and CDR2 is SVGEGT. The CDR3 consists of 13 residues. The sample belongs to a study of blood T cell repertoires in COVID-19. About the research overall: From T cells, B-cell-depleted T cells, or PBMCs came the material, which was cDNA or gDNA.

In the original analysis: Reference gene primer amplification in the assay estimated nucleated cell counts. Here immunoSEQ multiplex PCR was the method, and the copy in TCRdb shows in-frame clones only, minus some. The V and J calls and clone size were taken over from that table, and D and trimming were inferred from the DNA. The sample has about 210,000 clones, around 90% seen once. The TCR comes from a young man with active or convalescent COVID-19. The J gene is TRBJ2-7, the V gene TRBV6-2 or TRBV6-3, with 7 bases fitting TRBD2. The sample was peripheral blood. DNA of the CDR3: TGTGCCAGCAGTCCAGGCGGGAGCTACGAGCAGTACTTC. This encodes CASSPGGSYEQYF.